The 6 T cell receptor beta chains below all came from one sample that was sequenced in a study of blood T cells in healthy people across ages. Through a sample-barcoded 5' primer and a J-beta primer mix, a second PCR was run for about 6 to 11 cycles. TCRdb re-analysed the 5' RACE reads in MiXCR, keeping a single row per CDR3 protein. The repertoire holds approximately 770,000 distinct CDR3 sequences, with about 62% as singletons. Sequencing input: blood. These receptor sequences come from a man aged 25 to 40 in good health.

This chain links TRBV7-7 with TRBJ2-5; D not certain. The CDR3 runs to 15 residues. Trimming left V 1 base short and J 5 bases short, with 14 bases between. CDR1 and CDR2 (germline): SSHAT, FNYEAQ (reference sequence). Here the CDR3 reads CASSLVTRWDETQYF. CDR3 in DNA: TGTGCCAGCAGCTTAGTTACGAGGTGGGATGAGACCCAGTACTTC.

The V call is TRBV20-1, the J call TRBJ2-1; 14 nucleotides align to TRBD2. CDR3 length: 18 residues. J gave up 2 bases and V 0 bases, and 6 bases lay outside the gene matches. Germline V gene lookup returns CDR1 DFQATT and CDR2 SNEGSKA (reference sequence). CDR3 protein: CSARDPGTSGGPYNEQFF. CDR3 nucleotide sequence: TGCAGTGCTAGAGATCCGGGGACTAGCGGGGGACCCTACAATGAGCAGTTCTTC.

This rearrangement joins TRBV20-1 to TRBJ2-1; weak D call: TRBD2 (6 bases). The CDR3 length is 14 residues. V was cut by 4 bases and J by 4 bases, with 14 bases left in between. The V gene's germline CDR1 is DFQATT and CDR2 SNEGSKA (reference sequence). In DNA form, the CDR3 reads TGCAGTGCTACGGCTCAGCGGGCTTACAATGAGCAGTTCTTC. It specifies CSATAQRAYNEQFF.

This clonotype was seen just once. The rearrangement links TRBV11-2 to TRBJ2-7; 9 nucleotides agree with TRBD2. V lost 5 bases, J lost 0 bases, and 8 bases stayed unmatched. Germline loops: CDR1 SGHAT, CDR2 FQNNGV. The CDR3 extends over 16 amino acids. The CDR3 DNA reads as TGTGCCAGCAGCCTGACTAGCGGCCAGAGCTCCTACGAGCAGTACTTC. This translates into CASSLTSGQSSYEQYF. Full variable domain (remainder filled in from reference TRBV11-2 and TRBJ2-7): EAGVAQSPRYKIIEKRQSVAFWCNPISGHATLYWYQQILGQGPKLLIQFQNNGVVDDSQLPKDRFSAERLKGVDSTLKIQPAKLEDSAVYLCASSLTSGQSSYEQYFGPGTRLTVT.

The CDR3 nucleotides read TGCGCCAGCAGGGAGGACGTTGGGGGTTTCTACGAGCAGTACTTC. Translation: CASREDVGGFYEQYF. The genes are TRBV5-1 and TRBJ2-7; D is perhaps TRBD1 or TRBD2 (5 bases each). Germline V gives CDR1 SGHRS, CDR2 YFSETQ. CDR3 length: 15 residues. Trimming stripped 5 bases from V and 3 bases from J, with 18 bases between.

This chain links TRBV18 with TRBJ2-5, with unresolved D. Germline assignment: CDR1 KGHSH and CDR2 LQKENI. With 3 bases removed from V and 4 bases from J, the gap between germline ends came to 6 bases. The CDR3 consists of 12 residues. Written as DNA, the CDR3 is TGTGCCAGCTCACCCCAGGCAGAGACCCAGTACTTC. As protein: CASSPQAETQYF.